A single sample gave rise to the 22 T cell receptor beta chains below, sequenced in a study of blood T cell repertoires in COVID-19. Clones were sequenced by immunoSEQ multiplex PCR, and TCRdb holds only the in-frame ones, with some missing. The data hold over 200,000 clones, with roughly 88% observed a single time. The sequencing sample was made of PBMCs or T cells enriched from blood (not recorded which). The source of these receptors is a woman in her twenties or thirties who had been exposed to COVID-19.

The chain employs TRBV9 and TRBJ2-1; 11 bases are a match to TRBD2. CDR1 is SGDLS and CDR2 is YYNGEE in the germline V gene. The CDR3 totals 17 residues. V lost 0 bases, J lost 9 bases, and 11 bases stayed unmatched. This CDR3 is CASSVAPTSGTGGEQFF. The CDR3, as DNA: TGTGCCAGCAGCGTAGCCCCGACTAGCGGGACCGGGGGTGAGCAGTTCTTC.

This clone was seen only once. V usage is TRBV5-1 and J usage is TRBJ2-1; TRBD2 agrees at 10 bases. Germline CDR1 is SGHRS and CDR2 is YFSETQ. The CDR3 is made up of 15 amino acids. V lost 5 bases, J lost 7 bases, and 9 bases stayed unmatched. DNA of the CDR3: TGCGCCAGCAGGCCAACCGGGACTAGCGTAAATGAGCAGTTCTTC. Protein sequence: CASRPTGTSVNEQFF.

J is TRBJ2-7 and V is TRBV6-5; 10 bases map to TRBD2. The trim removed 1 base at V and 3 bases at J, leaving 6 bases unmatched. The CDR3 extends over 16 amino acids. The germline V gene encodes CDR1 MNHEY and CDR2 SVGAGI. The CDR3 protein is CASSYFLAGAHYEQYF. CDR3 nucleotides: TGTGCCAGCAGTTACTTTCTAGCGGGAGCCCACTACGAGCAGTACTTC.

The CDR3 is CASSLGHPGETQYF. CDR3 DNA: TGTGCCAGCAGCTTGGGACACCCCGGGGAGACCCAGTACTTC. This chain connects TRBV11-2 to TRBJ2-5; D is perhaps TRBD1 (6 bases). V was cut by 3 bases and J by 5 bases, with 13 bases left in between. Per the germline V gene, CDR1 is SGHAT and CDR2 is FQNNGV. The CDR3 runs 14 residues.

The chain carries TRBV5-1 and TRBJ1-4; 7 bases are a match to TRBD1. Germline V gene sequence: CDR1 SGHRS, CDR2 YFSETQ. V lost 5 bases, J lost 1 base, and 11 bases stayed unmatched. This CDR3 spans 17 amino acids. CDR3 nucleotide sequence: TGCGCCAGCAGTTTCAACAGGGGAATGGGAACTAATGAAAAACTGTTTTTT. It yields the protein CASSFNRGMGTNEKLFF.

This chain joins TRBV5-1 and TRBJ2-7; 10 bases are shared with TRBD1. The V segment lost 6 bases and the J segment 3 bases; nucleotides outside the gene matches: 15. The CDR3 has 17 amino acids. CDR1 and CDR2 from the germline V gene are SGHRS and YFSETQ. Here the CDR3 DNA reads TGCGCCAGCAACCCCGGGACAGGGGCCCCAATACGCTACGAGCAGTACTTC. It encodes CASNPGTGAPIRYEQYF. Drawing the rest from reference TRBV5-1 and TRBJ2-7, the complete variable domain is KAGVTQTPRYLIKTRGQQVTLSCSPISGHRSVSWYQQTPGQGLQFLFEYFSETQRNKGNFPGRFSGRQFSNSRSEMNVSTLELGDSALYLCASNPGTGAPIRYEQYFGPGTRLTVT.

V gene TRBV1 combines with J gene TRBJ2-1; the table's D call TRBD1 went unverified against the DNA. TRBV1 corresponds to a pseudogene. The CDR3 covers 18 residues. The CDR3, as DNA: TGCACCAGCAGCCAGGGGGGTCGGGACAGATTCGTTGAGGGCGAGCAGTTCTTC. It yields the protein CTSSQGGRDRFVEGEQFF.

This chain links TRBV9 with TRBJ2-1; TRBD2 matches at 12 bases. J was trimmed by 4 bases and V by 4 bases; bases with no gene match: 6. The CDR3 contains 16 residues. Germline-derived CDR1 and CDR2 are SGDLS and YYNGEE. The CDR3 spells CASSPRLAGAYNEQFF. The DNA for the CDR3 is TGTGCCAGCAGCCCCCGACTAGCGGGAGCGTACAATGAGCAGTTCTTC.

J is TRBJ2-5 and V is TRBV7-6; TRBD2 matches 11 bases. This CDR3 contains 18 residues. The V segment lost 5 bases and the J segment 4 bases; nucleotides outside the gene matches: 15. CDR1 and CDR2 from the germline V gene are SGHVS and FNYEAQ. As DNA, the CDR3 is TGTGCCAGCAGCCGCCCCCTGATAGCGGGAGGGCCGGGAGAGACCCAGTACTTC. This encodes CASSRPLIAGGPGETQYF.

The chain combines TRBV7-9 with TRBJ2-7; D is unresolved. This CDR3 comprises 14 residues. CDR1 and CDR2 (germline): SEHNR, FQNEAQ (reference sequence). Trimming removed 1 base from V and 2 bases from J, with 9 bases in between. In DNA form, the CDR3 reads TGTGCCAGCAGCTTAGATCTATACCCCTACGAGCAGTACTTC. It codes for CASSLDLYPYEQYF.

The J gene is TRBJ1-5, the V gene TRBV12-3 or TRBV12-4; 10 nucleotides align to TRBD1. Trimming removed 6 bases from V and 7 bases from J; junction bases left unmatched: 3. The CDR3 has 13 amino acids. The CDR3 reads CASSRTGGQPQHF. CDR3 coding DNA: TGTGCCAGCAGCCGGACAGGGGGACAGCCCCAGCATTTT.

This chain uses TRBV7-9 with TRBJ2-5; 8 bases map to TRBD2. The length of the CDR3 is 15 residues. The ends lost 5 bases at V and 1 base at J; junction bases unmatched: 6. Germline values: CDR1 SEHNR, CDR2 FQNEAQ (reference sequence). CDR3 residues: CASSPRLATQETQYF. CDR3 coding DNA: TGTGCCAGCAGCCCGAGACTAGCGACCCAAGAGACCCAGTACTTC.

This rearrangement joins TRBV30 to TRBJ1-5; weak D call: TRBD1 (5 bases). V gave up 1 base and J gave up 4 bases, with 8 bases separating them. There are 13 residues in the CDR3. The germline gives CDR1 GTSNPN, CDR2 SVGIG (reference sequence). The DNA of the CDR3 is TGTGCCTGGAGTGGACAGATTAATCAGCCCCAGCATTTT. Translated, it gives CAWSGQINQPQHF. Looking up the rest from reference TRBV30 and TRBJ1-5 gives the full variable domain: SQTIHQWPATLVQPVGSPLSLECTVEGTSNPNLYWYRQAAGRGLQLLFYSVGIGQISSEVPQNLSASRPQDRQFILSSKKLLLSDSGFYLCAWSGQINQPQHFGDGTRLSIL.

V gene TRBV6-2 or TRBV6-3 combines with J gene TRBJ1-5; possible D gene TRBD1, 5 bases. The CDR3 runs to 15 residues. Germline V gene sequence: CDR1 MNHEY, CDR2 SVGEGT. V gave up 0 bases and J gave up 5 bases, with 11 bases separating them. CDR3 in DNA: TGTGCCAGCAGTTACTCGGGGGGAGATCATCAGCCCCAGCATTTT. Its protein product is CASSYSGGDHQPQHF.

Note on this clone: Other DNA variants within this sample encode the same CDR3. The rearrangement uses TRBV5-1 and TRBJ1-1, with D maybe TRBD1 (6 bases). With 0 bases removed from V and 5 bases from J, the gap between germline ends came to 8 bases. Germline V gene sequence: CDR1 SGHRS, CDR2 YFSETQ. The CDR3 is 13 amino acids. Written as DNA, the CDR3 is TGCGCCAGCAGCTTGGAAGGGGGAACTGAAGCTTTCTTT. Encoded protein: CASSLEGGTEAFF.

J is TRBJ1-1 and V is TRBV29-1, with D perhaps TRBD1 (6 bases). Trimming cost V 3 bases and J 5 bases, with 16 bases left between them. Germline CDR1 SQVTM, CDR2 ANQGSEA. The CDR3 contains 14 residues. The CDR3 is CSVEMVGGETEAFF. In DNA, the CDR3 is TGCAGCGTTGAGATGGTAGGGGGGGAAACTGAAGCTTTCTTT.

This clone has a single count. J is TRBJ2-1 and V is TRBV5-1; TRBD2 matches at 9 bases. The V and J ends lost 5 bases and 4 bases, in that order; junction bases with no gene match: 10. The CDR3 has 16 residues. Germline CDR1 SGHRS, CDR2 YFSETQ. This chain's CDR3 is CASRRDLAGAYNEQFF. As DNA, the CDR3 is TGCGCCAGCAGACGGGACTTAGCGGGAGCATACAATGAGCAGTTCTTC.

The chain carries TRBV2 and TRBJ2-7, with 12 bases matching TRBD2. J lost 3 bases, V lost 4 bases, and 1 base had no gene match. The CDR3 runs to 14 residues. The germline CDR1 and CDR2 sequences are SNHLY and FYNNEI. The CDR3 reads CASSGTSGDYEQYF. The CDR3 DNA is TGTGCCAGCAGTGGGACTAGCGGGGACTACGAGCAGTACTTC.

The genes are TRBV20-1 and TRBJ1-4; no definite D call. Germline values: CDR1 DFQATT, CDR2 SNEGSKA (reference sequence). V lost 3 bases and J lost 5, with 10 bases in between. This CDR3 region has 13 residues. CDR3 sequence reads: CSASRGRNEKLFF. The CDR3 nucleotides are TGCAGTGCTAGTCGGGGTAGGAATGAAAAACTGTTTTTT.

The V gene is TRBV15, the J gene TRBJ2-3; 7 positions agree with TRBD1. From germline, CDR1 is LNHNV and CDR2 YYDKDF (reference sequence). The V gene end was trimmed by 4 bases and the J gene end by 3 bases; junction bases not matched to a gene: 7. The CDR3 totals 15 residues. Here the CDR3 reads CATSTGQDRTDTQYF. As DNA, the CDR3 is TGTGCCACCAGCACAGGACAGGATAGGACAGATACGCAGTATTTT.

The chain employs TRBV4-1 and TRBJ2-7; 7 bases fit TRBD2. Trimming took 3 bases from V and 3 from J; bases not matched to a gene: 5. The CDR3 is made up of 14 amino acids. The germline V gene has CDR1 MGHRA and CDR2 YSYEKL. The CDR3: CASSHGLVNYEQYF. The CDR3 DNA sequence: TGCGCCAGCAGCCATGGACTAGTAAACTACGAGCAGTACTTC.

The rearrangement links TRBV6-5 to TRBJ1-6; D is undetermined. The germline V and J ends were trimmed by 0 bases and 14 bases, with 17 bases remaining between them. The CDR3 extends over 15 amino acids. The germline CDR1 and CDR2 sequences are MNHEY and SVGAGI. In nucleotides, the CDR3 is TGTGCCAGCAGTTACTCGAGGCAGATACTCAAAACCCTCCACTTT. Protein sequence: CASSYSRQILKTLHF.